The present entry profiles one T cell receptor (beta chain) with its context. The study drew participants aged about 18 to 89 years from about two dozen US areas. This record comes from a study of blood T cell repertoires in COVID-19. Per the original methods: Reference gene primer amplification in the assay estimated nucleated cell counts. Sequencing was performed with immunoSEQ multiplex PCR; in TCRdb, only in-frame clones are kept and a portion is missing. V and J calls and clone size are given by that table; D and trimming were obtained from the DNA. In the table there are approximately 490,000 clones, around 90% of which are singletons. J lost 6 bases, V lost 7 bases, and 7 bases had no gene match. The CDR3 covers 14 residues. Per germline, CDR1 LNHDA and CDR2 SQIVND (reference sequence).

The specimen sequenced was PBMCs or T cells enriched from blood (not recorded which). This receptor was taken from a woman under 30 who had recovered from COVID-19. This chain connects TRBV19 to TRBJ1-4, with 8 nucleotides matching TRBD1. CDR3 region: CASKVRGRDEKLFF. The DNA of the CDR3 is TGTGCCAGTAAAGTCAGGGGGCGAGATGAAAAACTGTTTTTT.